What follows are 7 T cell receptor beta chains derived from one specimen sequenced in a study of graft-versus-host responses after intestinal transplantation. Antigens for these TCRs are unknown. Data came from immunoSEQ multiplex PCR; TCRdb stores just in-frame clones and leaves some out. The sample holds roughly 120,000 clones, roughly nine tenths seen once. The sequencing used unstimulated CD4+ T cells sorted from spleen or lymph node cells, collected before intestinal transplant. Receptors originate from a human donor who received an intestinal transplant.

This rearrangement joins TRBV2 to TRBJ1-1, with 12 bases matching TRBD1. V trimming: 10 bases; J trimming: 7 bases; junction bases outside the gene matches: 10. The CDR3 spans 14 residues. Germline V gene lookup returns CDR1 SNHLY and CDR2 FYNNEI. As DNA, the CDR3 is TGTGCCACAATAGGGACAGGGGGCGTGGGTGAAGCTTTCTTT. Protein sequence: CATIGTGGVGEAFF.

V is TRBV18 and J is TRBJ2-7; D gene uncertain. CDR1 is KGHSH and CDR2 is LQKENI in the germline V gene. The CDR3 extends over 17 amino acids. Between the trimmed V and J ends, which lost 3 bases and 2 bases, there was a span of 20 bases. This CDR3 reads CASSPFNSLSGPYEQYF. The CDR3 DNA is TGTGCCAGCTCACCCTTTAATTCCCTCTCTGGCCCCTACGAGCAGTACTTC. The whole variable domain, remainder taken from reference TRBV18 and TRBJ2-7, is NAGVMQNPRHLVRRRGQEARLRCSPMKGHSHVYWYRQLPEEGLKFMVYLQKENIIDESGMPKERFSAEFPKEGPSILRIQQVVRGDSAAYFCASSPFNSLSGPYEQYFGPGTRLTVT.

This clone was detected only once. The V call is TRBV5-1, the J call TRBJ2-7; TRBD1 matches at 7 bases. The CDR3 is made up of 19 amino acids. Germline lookup yields CDR1 SGHRS and CDR2 YFSETQ. V trimming: 4 bases; J trimming: 3 bases; junction bases outside the gene matches: 22. The CDR3 region is CASSLSRTLDPDRYYEQYF. The CDR3 coding sequence is TGCGCCAGCAGCCTGTCCCGGACCCTGGACCCGGACAGGTACTACGAGCAGTACTTC.

V and J are TRBV9 and TRBJ2-1, with 7 bases fitting TRBD1. CDR1 is SGDLS, CDR2 YYNGEE, per germline. The trim removed 4 bases at V and 4 bases at J, leaving 11 bases unmatched. The CDR3 runs to 16 residues. This chain's CDR3 is CASSLSPGQVYNEQFF. The CDR3 DNA reads as TGTGCCAGCAGCCTATCCCCTGGACAGGTATACAATGAGCAGTTCTTC.

The chain is built from TRBV19 and TRBJ2-6; 15 nucleotides match TRBD2. The trim removed 7 bases at V and 2 bases at J, leaving 15 bases unmatched. Germline CDR1 is LNHDA and CDR2 is SQIVND (reference sequence). CDR3 length: 21 amino acids. This chain's CDR3 is CASTPGLAGGPLRAGANVLTF. The CDR3 DNA follows: TGTGCCAGTACCCCGGGACTAGCGGGAGGCCCCCTAAGGGCTGGGGCCAACGTCCTGACTTTC.

The V gene is TRBV6-1, the J gene TRBJ1-2, with 8 positions matching TRBD1. J was trimmed by 8 bases and V by 6 bases; bases with no gene match: 5. The CDR3 is 12 amino acids. Looked up from germline, CDR1 is MNHNS and CDR2 is SASEGT. This CDR3 is CASRRTGKGYTF. The CDR3 DNA follows: TGTGCCAGCAGACGGACAGGGAAAGGCTACACCTTC.

This clone has a single count. This chain links TRBV6-1 with TRBJ1-2; D possibly corresponds to TRBD1 (6 bases). The V gene's germline CDR1 is MNHNS and CDR2 SASEGT. V was trimmed by 6 bases and J by 5 bases, leaving 13 bases between them. The CDR3 runs 13 residues. CDR3 DNA: TGTGCCAGCAGAAGACCAGGGGAGTATGGCTACACCTTC. Translated: CASRRPGEYGYTF.